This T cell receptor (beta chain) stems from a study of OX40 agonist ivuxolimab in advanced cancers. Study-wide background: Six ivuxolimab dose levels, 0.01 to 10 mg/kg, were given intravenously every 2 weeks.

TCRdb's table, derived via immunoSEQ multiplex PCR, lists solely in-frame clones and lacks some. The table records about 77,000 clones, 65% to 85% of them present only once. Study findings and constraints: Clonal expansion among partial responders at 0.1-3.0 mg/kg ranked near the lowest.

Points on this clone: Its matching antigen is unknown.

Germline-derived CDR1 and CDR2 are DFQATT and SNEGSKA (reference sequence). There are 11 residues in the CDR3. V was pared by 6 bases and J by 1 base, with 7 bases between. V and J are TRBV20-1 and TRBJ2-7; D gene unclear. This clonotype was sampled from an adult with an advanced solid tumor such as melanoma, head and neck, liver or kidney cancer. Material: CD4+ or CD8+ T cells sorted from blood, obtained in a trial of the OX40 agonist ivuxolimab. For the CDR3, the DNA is TGCAGTGCGCAGAGATCCTACGAGCAGTACTTC. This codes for CSAQRSYEQYF.